Reported below is one TCR beta chain. This clone has a handful of counts. Its antigen has not been determined. There are no base qualities to consult, and no much larger clone falls within one base. The time point label of this sample denotes: cells obtained before transplantation from donor or recipient. CD3+CD4+ and CD3+CD8+ populations were FACS-sorted from unstimulated pre-transplant donor and recipient cells taken from spleen or lymph nodes. The CDR3 measures 16 amino acids from cysteine to phenylalanine. The DNA shown is the 48-base CDR3, in frame from base 1. Relative to germline, V is 2 bases shorter and J is 1 base shorter, with 13 bases between their ends. For CDR1 and CDR2, the germline V gene (reference sequence) lists WNHNN and SYGVQD. This entry is derived from a study of graft-versus-host responses after intestinal transplantation (dated by TCRdb to about 2021). Broadly, across the study: The transplants that recipients received were multivisceral, liver-intestinal, or isolated intestinal. All recipients received anti-thymocyte globulin induction followed by maintenance tacrolimus and steroids for about three years. Graft-versus-host and host-versus-graft alloreactive T cell clones were tracked in the graft, circulation and bone marrow after intestinal transplantation using bulk TCR-beta CDR3 sequencing. A cohort of under 30 intestinal transplant recipients, including one retransplant, was enrolled, and a few patients lacking pretransplant specimens were excluded. Donor T cell macrochimerism was defined as a peak of at least 4% donor T cells among recipient peripheral blood mononuclear cells. To identify alloreactive clones, pre-transplant mixed lymphocyte reaction products were sequenced and then compared with unstimulated pre-transplant donor and recipient T cells. Samples from a few later patients were sequenced in-house on an Illumina MiSeq with MiXCR processing rather than by the commercial service. The paper as a whole reports these results and caveats: In the allografts of patients with donor T cell macrochimerism, GvH to HvG T cell clonal ratios were high. GvH clones were detected in recipient bone marrow, and some of these GvH clones were observed earlier in ileal mucosa or blood, consistent with an intestinal mucosal origin. Conclusions were limited by the relatively low number and heterogeneity of intestinal transplant patients. Early after transplant, peak levels of circulating GvH clones were associated with declines in HvG clones.

The library was generated by the immunoSEQ multiplex PCR assay. In most patients, genomic DNA was isolated using the Qiagen DNeasy Blood and Tissue Kit and sent frozen to Adaptive Biotechnologies for TCR sequencing. Adaptive Biotechnologies carried out high-throughput TCR-beta CDR3 sequencing of genomic DNA for most patients. Under the source paper's analysis protocol: Adaptive's ImmunoSEQ software was the source of the TCR sequencing data for fewer than 20 patients, while a few other patients were processed with MiXCR and VDJtools. CD4 versus CD8 sorting errors were corrected by removing sequences found in both subsets at a frequency ratio below 5:1. CDR3 nucleotide sequences shared between donor and recipient were removed because the origin of such sequences could not be assigned. Alloreactive clones required at least 2-fold expansion over unstimulated cells and minimum CFSE-low frequency of 0.002% (template counts) or 0.001% (read counts). Clones detected in sequenced pre-transplant spleen, lymph node, or MLR CFSE-low populations of the donor or recipient were defined as mappable. The cumulative frequency of alloreactive clones was calculated as a percentage of all sequences, weighted by copy number. The clones in this table, taken by TCRdb from immuneACCESS, are in-frame only. Not every clone is retained; where verified, under half of the shortfall comes from an unresolved V gene, and the cause of the rest is unknown. Clone size and V and J calls were adopted from that table, with D and trimming inferred from the DNA. This sample holds 27,000 or so clones; roughly 82% were observed only once. The leading ten clones occupy 0.7% of the sample.

Specimen: unstimulated CD4+ T cells sorted from spleen or lymph node cells, collected before intestinal transplant. The clonotype originates from a human donor who received an intestinal transplant. The chain couples TRBV10-1 to TRBJ2-3; the D element could tentatively be TRBD1 or TRBD2, as 6 bases agree for each. CDR3 region: CASSESLGGRTDTQYF. DNA sequence: TGCGCCAGCAGTGAGAGTTTGGGGGGCCGCACAGATACGCAGTATTTT.